These 17 T cell receptor beta chains originate from one sample sequenced in a study of blood T cell repertoires in COVID-19. Libraries were prepared by immunoSEQ multiplex PCR; TCRdb keeps only in-frame clonotypes and omits some of them. In the table there are 200,000 to 300,000 clones, over 80% of which are singletons. The specimen sequenced was peripheral blood. These receptors originate from a woman aged 55-75 years with active or convalescent COVID-19.

The V gene is TRBV3-1 (or the pseudogene TRBV3-2), the J gene TRBJ2-7; D gene unclear. Germline CDR1 reads LGHDT; CDR2 reads YNNKEL (reference sequence). The CDR3 extends over 13 amino acids. The V gene lost 4 bases and the J gene lost 0 bases, with 7 bases spanning the gap. The CDR3 is CASSPMSSYEQYF. CDR3 nucleotide sequence: TGTGCCAGCAGCCCCATGAGCTCCTACGAGCAGTACTTC.

The chain carries TRBV29-1 and TRBJ2-5, with D possibly being TRBD1 (5 bases). The CDR3 covers 13 residues. Germline CDR1 SQVTM, CDR2 ANQGSEA. V shed 6 bases and J shed 2 bases, with 13 bases lying between them. In DNA, the CDR3 is TGCAGCGTCCCAGCAGGGTCTCAAGAGACCCAGTACTTC. This codes for CSVPAGSQETQYF.

The rearrangement links TRBV11-2 to TRBJ2-4; tentatively, D is TRBD2 (6 bases). Between the trimmed V and J ends, which lost 5 bases and 1 base, there was a span of 9 bases. CDR3 size: 14 residues. Germline values: CDR1 SGHAT, CDR2 FQNNGV. The CDR3 DNA is TGTGCCAGCAGCGCGGGACTCGCCAAAAACATTCAGTACTTC. It translates to CASSAGLAKNIQYF.

The chain links TRBV6-4 to TRBJ2-2, with D possibly matching TRBD2 (6 bases). V was clipped by 7 bases and J by 2 bases, with 11 bases between them. The length of the CDR3 is 14 residues. Germline V lookup: CDR1 MRHNA, CDR2 SNTAGT. CDR3 DNA sequence: TGTGCCAGCACGGCTAGCGCAAACACCGGGGAGCTGTTTTTT. Its translation: CASTASANTGELFF.

In the case of this clone: The junction departs from germline at one end; a sequencing error may be responsible. The chain combines TRBV7-7 with TRBJ2-3, with D possibly TRBD2 on 6 matching bases. Per germline, CDR1 SSHAT and CDR2 FNYEAQ (reference sequence). The CDR3 extends over 16 amino acids. The CDR3 bases are TGTGCTAGCAGCTTAGCGGCAGGTTGGAGGGCAGATACGCAGTATTTT. Protein: CASSLAAGWRADTQYF.

V and J are TRBV24-1 and TRBJ1-5; D unclear. V was cut by 3 bases and J by 5 bases, with 10 bases left in between. CDR1 is KGHDR, CDR2 SFDVKD, per germline. This CDR3 is 14 amino acids long. CDR3 sequence (DNA): TGTGCCACCAGTGATCGGTCGAGTTATCAGCCCCAGCATTTT. This sequence encodes CATSDRSSYQPQHF.

In this sample, this clone turned up once. This chain uses TRBV4-1 with TRBJ1-5; 8 nucleotides line up with TRBD1. The CDR3 is made up of 16 amino acids. Germline assignment: CDR1 MGHRA and CDR2 YSYEKL. V gave up 1 base and J gave up 3 bases; unmatched junction bases: 5. CDR3: CASSQVETGDNQPQHF. CDR3 coding DNA: TGCGCCAGCAGCCAAGTCGAGACAGGGGACAATCAGCCCCAGCATTTT.

The J gene is TRBJ2-5, the V gene TRBV24-1; D unclear. The CDR3 runs 14 residues. Trimming cost V 1 base and J 5 bases, with 10 bases left between them. CDR1 KGHDR and CDR2 SFDVKD come from the germline V gene. CDR3 nucleotides: TGTGCCACCAGTGATTTCGCGGTTCCGGAGACCCAGTACTTC. Amino acid sequence: CATSDFAVPETQYF.

The rearrangement links TRBV23-1 to TRBJ1-5; the D gene is possibly TRBD1 (5 bases). TRBV23-1 is assigned to the ORF class and has an uncertain function. The CDR3 contains 17 residues. Trimming cost V 2 bases and J 0 bases, with 14 bases left between them. The CDR3 nucleotides are TGCGCCAGCAGTCAACCTATCGACAGTTATAGCAATCAGCCCCAGCATTTT. It yields the protein CASSQPIDSYSNQPQHF.

This rearrangement joins TRBV2 to TRBJ1-2; D is undetermined. The ends were cut back, 1 base at V and 8 bases at J, with 8 bases in the middle. This CDR3 is built from 12 residues. Germline CDR1 reads SNHLY; CDR2 reads FYNNEI. The CDR3: CASSEGARGYTF. Written as DNA, the CDR3 is TGTGCCAGCAGTGAAGGGGCCAGGGGCTACACCTTC.

This sequence joins TRBV6-5 and TRBJ2-1; a weak D match, TRBD1 (6 bases). CDR1 and CDR2 (germline): MNHEY, SVGAGI. Trimming stripped 8 bases from V and 3 bases from J, with 11 bases between. CDR3 length: 13 amino acids. This CDR3 is CASRWGLYNEQFF. CDR3 DNA: TGTGCCAGCCGTTGGGGGCTCTACAATGAGCAGTTCTTC.

This chain links TRBV19 with TRBJ1-2; D unclear. This CDR3 spans 15 amino acids. The germline gives CDR1 LNHDA, CDR2 SQIVND (reference sequence). Trimming took 3 bases from V and 1 from J, leaving 12 bases between them. This CDR3 is CASSIMQTDNYGYTF. The CDR3 bases are TGTGCCAGTAGTATTATGCAGACTGATAACTATGGCTACACCTTC.

This rearrangement joins TRBV5-1 to TRBJ1-2; 10 nucleotides agree with TRBD1. The ends lost 2 bases at V and 8 bases at J; junction bases unmatched: 6. Looked up from germline, CDR1 is SGHRS and CDR2 is YFSETQ. This CDR3 region has 14 residues. CDR3: CASSFGTGEGGYTF. The CDR3 nucleotides are TGCGCCAGCAGCTTCGGGACAGGGGAGGGAGGCTACACCTTC.

The V call is TRBV20-1, the J call TRBJ1-2, with TRBD1 identical over 10 bases. Germline assignment: CDR1 DFQATT and CDR2 SNEGSKA (reference sequence). V lost 3 bases and J lost 8; bases outside the gene matches: 15. The CDR3 loop spans 16 amino acids. For the CDR3, the DNA is TGCAGTGCTAGTCCCAGTCGCCCGACAGGGGGCTCGGGCTACACCTTC. This gives the protein CSASPSRPTGGSGYTF.

This clone came up once. The V gene is TRBV14, the J gene TRBJ1-2, with D possibly being TRBD1 (6 bases). The CDR3 loop spans 17 amino acids. The ends were cut back, 3 bases at V and 2 bases at J, with 19 bases in the middle. From germline, CDR1 is SGHDN and CDR2 FVKESK. The CDR3 spells CASSQDFRGQANYGYTF. CDR3 coding DNA: TGTGCCAGCAGCCAGGACTTCCGGGGACAAGCGAACTATGGCTACACCTTC.

The count of this clone is one. V gene TRBV6-5 combines with J gene TRBJ2-7, with a weak D call TRBD1 (6 bases). Per the germline V gene, CDR1 is MNHEY and CDR2 is SVGAGI. Trimming shortened V by 8 bases and J by 2 bases, and 16 bases separated the two germline ends. The CDR3 loop spans 14 amino acids. The CDR3 DNA sequence: TGTGCCAGCGCACAGGGCAGGGGCCCCTACGAGCAGTACTTC. Encoded protein: CASAQGRGPYEQYF.

The rearrangement links TRBV12-3 or TRBV12-4 to TRBJ1-1, with D unresolved. The CDR3 extends over 11 amino acids. V dropped 3 bases and J dropped 8 bases, with 7 bases sitting between them. The CDR3, as DNA: TGTGCCAGCAGTTTTCTGTCCGAAGCTTTCTTT. It is translated as CASSFLSEAFF.